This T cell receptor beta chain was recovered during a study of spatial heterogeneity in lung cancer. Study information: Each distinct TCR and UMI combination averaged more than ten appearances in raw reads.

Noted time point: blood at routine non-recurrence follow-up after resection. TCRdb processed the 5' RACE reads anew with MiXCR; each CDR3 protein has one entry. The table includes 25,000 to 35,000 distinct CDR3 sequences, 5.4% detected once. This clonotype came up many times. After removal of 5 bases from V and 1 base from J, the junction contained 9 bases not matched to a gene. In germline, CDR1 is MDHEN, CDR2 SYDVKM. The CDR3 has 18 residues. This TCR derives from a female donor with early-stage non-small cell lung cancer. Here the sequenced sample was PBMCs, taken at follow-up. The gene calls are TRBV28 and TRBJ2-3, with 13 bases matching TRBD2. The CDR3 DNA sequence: TGTGCCAGCAGTACCCGGACTAGCGGGAGCGGTGGCACAGATACGCAGTATTTT. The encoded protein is CASSTRTSGSGGTDTQYF.